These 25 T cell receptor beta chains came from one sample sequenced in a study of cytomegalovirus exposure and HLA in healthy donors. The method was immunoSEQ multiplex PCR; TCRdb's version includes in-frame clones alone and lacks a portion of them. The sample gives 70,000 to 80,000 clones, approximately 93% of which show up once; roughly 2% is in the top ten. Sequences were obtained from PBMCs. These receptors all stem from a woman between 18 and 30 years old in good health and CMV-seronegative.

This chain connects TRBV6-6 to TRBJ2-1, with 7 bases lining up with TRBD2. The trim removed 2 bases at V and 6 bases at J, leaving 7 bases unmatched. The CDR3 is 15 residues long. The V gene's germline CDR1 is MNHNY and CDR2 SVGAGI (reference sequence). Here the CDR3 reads CASSYDLAATNEQFF. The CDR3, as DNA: TGTGCCAGCAGTTACGACCTAGCGGCGACCAATGAGCAGTTCTTC.

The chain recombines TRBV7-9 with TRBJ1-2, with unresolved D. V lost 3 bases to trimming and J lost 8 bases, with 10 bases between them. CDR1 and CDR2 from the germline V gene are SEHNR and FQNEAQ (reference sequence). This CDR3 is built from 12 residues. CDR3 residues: CASSFNRGGYTF. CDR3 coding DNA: TGTGCCAGCAGCTTCAATCGGGGAGGCTACACCTTC.

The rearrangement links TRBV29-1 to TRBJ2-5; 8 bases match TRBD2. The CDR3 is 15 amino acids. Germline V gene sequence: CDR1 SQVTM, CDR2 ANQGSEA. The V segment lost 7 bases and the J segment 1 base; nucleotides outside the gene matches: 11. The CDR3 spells CSATVGGGTQETQYF. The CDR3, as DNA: TGCAGCGCTACGGTGGGCGGGGGGACCCAAGAGACCCAGTACTTC.

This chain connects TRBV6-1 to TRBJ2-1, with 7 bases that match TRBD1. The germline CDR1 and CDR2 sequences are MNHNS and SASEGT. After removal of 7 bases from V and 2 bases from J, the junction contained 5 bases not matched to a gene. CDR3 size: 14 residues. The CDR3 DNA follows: TGTGCCAGCACCCTACAGGGGCCCTACAATGAGCAGTTCTTC. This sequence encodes CASTLQGPYNEQFF.

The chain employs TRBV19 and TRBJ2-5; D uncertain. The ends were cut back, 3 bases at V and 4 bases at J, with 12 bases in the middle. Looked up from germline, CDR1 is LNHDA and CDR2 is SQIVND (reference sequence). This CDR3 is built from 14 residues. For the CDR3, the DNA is TGTGCCAGTAGTATCAGAGGCATAGGAGAGACCCAGTACTTC. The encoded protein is CASSIRGIGETQYF. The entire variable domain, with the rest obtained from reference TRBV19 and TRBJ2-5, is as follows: DGGITQSPKYLFRKEGQNVTLSCEQNLNHDAMYWYRQDPGQGLRLIYYSQIVNDFQKGDIAEGYSVSREKKESFPLTVTSAQKNPTAFYLCASSIRGIGETQYFGPGTRLLVL.

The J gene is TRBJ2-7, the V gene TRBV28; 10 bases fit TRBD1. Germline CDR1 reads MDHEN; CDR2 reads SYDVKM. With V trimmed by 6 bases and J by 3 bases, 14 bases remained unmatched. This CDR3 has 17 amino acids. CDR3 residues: CASRSGQGPSENYEQYF. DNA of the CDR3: TGTGCCAGCAGGTCGGGACAGGGGCCTTCTGAGAACTACGAGCAGTACTTC.

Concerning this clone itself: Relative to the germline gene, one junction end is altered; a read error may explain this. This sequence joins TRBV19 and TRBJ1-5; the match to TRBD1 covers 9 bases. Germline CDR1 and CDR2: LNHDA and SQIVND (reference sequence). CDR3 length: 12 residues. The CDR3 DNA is TGTGCCAGTAGTATTACCGGACAGGGGACGGATTTT. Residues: CASSITGQGTDF.

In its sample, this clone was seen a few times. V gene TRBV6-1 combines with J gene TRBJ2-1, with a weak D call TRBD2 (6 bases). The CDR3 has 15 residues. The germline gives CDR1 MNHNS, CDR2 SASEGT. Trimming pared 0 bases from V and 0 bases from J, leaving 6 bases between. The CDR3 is CASSEAGGSYNEQFF. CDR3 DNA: TGTGCCAGCAGTGAAGCGGGGGGCTCCTACAATGAGCAGTTCTTC.

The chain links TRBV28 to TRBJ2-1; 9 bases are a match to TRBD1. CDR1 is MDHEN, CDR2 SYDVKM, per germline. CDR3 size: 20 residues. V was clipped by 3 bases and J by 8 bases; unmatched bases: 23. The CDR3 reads CASSFTKEVSSDRGTHEQFF. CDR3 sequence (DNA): TGTGCCAGCAGTTTTACCAAAGAGGTCTCATCGGACAGGGGTACCCATGAGCAGTTCTTC.

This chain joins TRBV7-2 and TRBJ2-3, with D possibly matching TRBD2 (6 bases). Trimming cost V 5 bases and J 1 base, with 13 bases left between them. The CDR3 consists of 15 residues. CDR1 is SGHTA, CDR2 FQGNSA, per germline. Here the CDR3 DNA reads TGTGCCAGCAGCCGAAGACTAGGTCGCACAGATACGCAGTATTTT. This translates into CASSRRLGRTDTQYF.

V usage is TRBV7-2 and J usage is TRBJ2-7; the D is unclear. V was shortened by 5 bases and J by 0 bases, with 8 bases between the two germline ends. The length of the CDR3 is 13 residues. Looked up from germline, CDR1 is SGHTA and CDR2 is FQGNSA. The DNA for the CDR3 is TGTGCCAGCAGCCGAGACTTCTCCTACGAGCAGTACTTC. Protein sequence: CASSRDFSYEQYF.

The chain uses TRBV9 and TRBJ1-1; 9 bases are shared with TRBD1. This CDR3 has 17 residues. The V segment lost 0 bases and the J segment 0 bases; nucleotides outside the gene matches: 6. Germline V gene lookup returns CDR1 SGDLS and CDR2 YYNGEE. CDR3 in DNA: TGTGCCAGCAGCGTAGACCCGGGACAGGGAATGAACACTGAAGCTTTCTTT. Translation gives CASSVDPGQGMNTEAFF.

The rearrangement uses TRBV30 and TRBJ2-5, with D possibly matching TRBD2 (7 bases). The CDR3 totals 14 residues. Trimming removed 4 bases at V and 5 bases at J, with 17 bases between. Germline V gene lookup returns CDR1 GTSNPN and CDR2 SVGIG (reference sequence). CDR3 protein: CAWKGGGIVETQYF. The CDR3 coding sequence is TGTGCCTGGAAGGGGGGAGGGATTGTCGAGACCCAGTACTTC.

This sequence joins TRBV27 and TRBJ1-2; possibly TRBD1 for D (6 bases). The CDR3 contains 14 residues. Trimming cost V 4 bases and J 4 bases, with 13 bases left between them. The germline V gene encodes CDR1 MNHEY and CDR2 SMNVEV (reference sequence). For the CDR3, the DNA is TGTGCCAGCAGTTCACTGGACAGTCCCTATGGCTACACCTTC. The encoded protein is CASSSLDSPYGYTF.

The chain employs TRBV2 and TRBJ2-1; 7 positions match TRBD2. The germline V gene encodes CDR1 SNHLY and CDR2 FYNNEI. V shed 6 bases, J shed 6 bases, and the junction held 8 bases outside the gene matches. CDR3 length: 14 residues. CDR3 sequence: CASRVGGSPNEQFF. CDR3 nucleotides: TGTGCCAGCAGGGTTGGCGGGAGTCCCAATGAGCAGTTCTTC.

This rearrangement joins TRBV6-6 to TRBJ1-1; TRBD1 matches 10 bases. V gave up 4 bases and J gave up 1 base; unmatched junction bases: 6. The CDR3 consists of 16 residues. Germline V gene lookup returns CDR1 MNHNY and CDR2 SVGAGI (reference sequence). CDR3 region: CASSSATGGGNTEAFF. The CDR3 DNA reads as TGTGCCAGCAGTTCGGCGACAGGGGGCGGGAACACTGAAGCTTTCTTT.

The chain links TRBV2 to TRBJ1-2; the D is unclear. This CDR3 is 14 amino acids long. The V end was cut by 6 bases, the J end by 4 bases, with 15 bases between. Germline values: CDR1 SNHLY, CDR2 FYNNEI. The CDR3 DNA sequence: TGTGCCAGCAGGAGAGAGGGAAGGAGCTATGGCTACACCTTC. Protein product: CASRREGRSYGYTF. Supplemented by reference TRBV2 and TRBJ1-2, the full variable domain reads EPEVTQTPSHQVTQMGQEVILRCVPISNHLYFYWYRQILGQKVEFLVSFYNNEISEKSEIFDDQFSVERPDGSNFTLKIRSTKLEDSAMYFCASRREGRSYGYTFGSGTRLTVV.

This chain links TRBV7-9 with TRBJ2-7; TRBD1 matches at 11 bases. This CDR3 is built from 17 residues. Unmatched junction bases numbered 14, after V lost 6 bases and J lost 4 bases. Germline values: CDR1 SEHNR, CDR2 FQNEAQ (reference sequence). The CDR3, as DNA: TGTGCCAGCAGACCTCTGTTTGGGACAGGGGGTCATTACGAGCAGTACTTC. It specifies CASRPLFGTGGHYEQYF.

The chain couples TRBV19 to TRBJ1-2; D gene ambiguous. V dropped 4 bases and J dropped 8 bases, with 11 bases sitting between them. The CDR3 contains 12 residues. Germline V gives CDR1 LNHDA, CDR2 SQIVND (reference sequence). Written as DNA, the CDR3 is TGTGCCAGTAGTAGACAAAGCTCGGGCTACACCTTC. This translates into CASSRQSSGYTF.

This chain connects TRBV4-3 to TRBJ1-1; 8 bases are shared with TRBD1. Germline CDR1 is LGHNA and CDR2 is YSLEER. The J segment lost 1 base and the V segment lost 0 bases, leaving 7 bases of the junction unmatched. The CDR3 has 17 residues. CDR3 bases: TGCGCCAGCAGCCAAGATATGGACAGGGTGGCGAACACTGAAGCTTTCTTT. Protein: CASSQDMDRVANTEAFF.

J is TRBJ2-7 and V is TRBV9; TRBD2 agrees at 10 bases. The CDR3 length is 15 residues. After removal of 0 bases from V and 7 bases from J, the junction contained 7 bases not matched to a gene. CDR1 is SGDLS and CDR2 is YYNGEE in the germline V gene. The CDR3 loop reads CASSVASGSTGEQYF. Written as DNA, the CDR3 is TGTGCCAGCAGCGTAGCTAGCGGGAGTACGGGGGAGCAGTACTTC.

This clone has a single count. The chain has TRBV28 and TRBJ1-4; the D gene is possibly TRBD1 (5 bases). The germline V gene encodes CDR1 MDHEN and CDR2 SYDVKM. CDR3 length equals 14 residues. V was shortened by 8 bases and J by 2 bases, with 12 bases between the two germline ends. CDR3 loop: CASHPGRTNEKLFF. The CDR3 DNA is TGTGCCAGCCACCCAGGGAGGACTAATGAAAAACTGTTTTTT.

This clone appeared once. For the CDR3, the DNA is TGCGCCAGCAGCTTCTCGGTTCTAAGCTCTGGAAACACCATATATTTT. Amino acids: CASSFSVLSSGNTIYF. The rearrangement uses TRBV5-1 and TRBJ1-3, with D uncertain. Germline V gives CDR1 SGHRS, CDR2 YFSETQ. Trimming left V 2 bases short and J 0 bases short, with 12 bases between. The CDR3 spans 16 residues. The full variable domain, rest sourced from reference TRBV5-1 and TRBJ1-3, is KAGVTQTPRYLIKTRGQQVTLSCSPISGHRSVSWYQQTPGQGLQFLFEYFSETQRNKGNFPGRFSGRQFSNSRSEMNVSTLELGDSALYLCASSFSVLSSGNTIYFGEGSWLTVV.

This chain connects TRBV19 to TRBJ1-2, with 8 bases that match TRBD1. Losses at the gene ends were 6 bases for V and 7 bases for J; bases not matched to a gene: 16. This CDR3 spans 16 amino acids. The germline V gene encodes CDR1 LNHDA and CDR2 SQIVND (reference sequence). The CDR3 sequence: CASRATPGRGQVGYTF. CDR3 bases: TGTGCCAGTAGGGCTACTCCGGGCAGGGGGCAAGTTGGCTACACCTTC. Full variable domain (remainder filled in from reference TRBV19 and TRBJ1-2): DGGITQSPKYLFRKEGQNVTLSCEQNLNHDAMYWYRQDPGQGLRLIYYSQIVNDFQKGDIAEGYSVSREKKESFPLTVTSAQKNPTAFYLCASRATPGRGQVGYTFGSGTRLTVV.

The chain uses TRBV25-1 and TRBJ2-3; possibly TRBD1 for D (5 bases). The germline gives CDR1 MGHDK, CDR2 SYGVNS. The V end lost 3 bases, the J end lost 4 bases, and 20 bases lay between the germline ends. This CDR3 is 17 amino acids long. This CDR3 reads CASSEHHVTWGADTQYF. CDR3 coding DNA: TGTGCCAGCAGTGAGCACCACGTCACCTGGGGCGCAGATACGCAGTATTTT.